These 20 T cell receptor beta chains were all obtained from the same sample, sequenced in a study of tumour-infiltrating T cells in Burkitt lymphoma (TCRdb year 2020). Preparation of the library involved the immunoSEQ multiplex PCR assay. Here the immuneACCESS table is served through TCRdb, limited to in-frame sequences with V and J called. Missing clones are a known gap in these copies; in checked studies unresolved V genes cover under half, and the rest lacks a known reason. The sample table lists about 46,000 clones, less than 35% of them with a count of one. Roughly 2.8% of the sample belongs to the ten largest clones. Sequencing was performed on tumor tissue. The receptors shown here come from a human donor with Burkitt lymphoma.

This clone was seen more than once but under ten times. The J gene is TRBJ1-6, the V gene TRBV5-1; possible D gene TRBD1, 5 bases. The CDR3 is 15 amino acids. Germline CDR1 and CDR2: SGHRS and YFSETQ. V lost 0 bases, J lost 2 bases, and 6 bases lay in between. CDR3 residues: CASSLEGPYNSPLHF. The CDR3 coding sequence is TGCGCCAGCAGCTTGGAGGGACCCTATAATTCACCCCTCCACTTT.

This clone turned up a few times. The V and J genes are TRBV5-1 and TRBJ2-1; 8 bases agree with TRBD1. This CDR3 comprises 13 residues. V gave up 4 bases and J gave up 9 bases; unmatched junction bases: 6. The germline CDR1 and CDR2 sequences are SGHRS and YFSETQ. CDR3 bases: TGCGCCAGCAGCGACCGGACAGGGCCTGAGCAGTTCTTC. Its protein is CASSDRTGPEQFF.

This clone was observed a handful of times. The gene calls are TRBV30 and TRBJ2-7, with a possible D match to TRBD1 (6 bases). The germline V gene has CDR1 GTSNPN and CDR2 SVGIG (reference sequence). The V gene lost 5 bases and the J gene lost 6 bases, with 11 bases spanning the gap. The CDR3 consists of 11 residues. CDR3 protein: CAWQGIIEQYF. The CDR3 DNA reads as TGTGCCTGGCAGGGGATTATCGAGCAGTACTTC.

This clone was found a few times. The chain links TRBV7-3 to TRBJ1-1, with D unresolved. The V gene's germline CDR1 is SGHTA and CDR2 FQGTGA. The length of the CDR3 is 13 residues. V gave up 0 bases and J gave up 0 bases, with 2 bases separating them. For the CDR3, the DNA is TGTGCCAGCAGCTTAACCGTGAACACTGAAGCTTTCTTT. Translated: CASSLTVNTEAFF.

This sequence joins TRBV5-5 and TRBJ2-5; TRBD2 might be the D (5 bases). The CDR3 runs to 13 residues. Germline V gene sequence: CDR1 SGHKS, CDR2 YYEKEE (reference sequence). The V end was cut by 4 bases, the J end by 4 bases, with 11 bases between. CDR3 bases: TGTGCCAGCAGCGCGCCGGGGTCAGAGACCCAGTACTTC. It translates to CASSAPGSETQYF.

CDR3 loop: CASSLRGQGNSPLHF. The CDR3 bases are TGTGCCAGCAGCTTACGGGGGCAGGGAAATTCACCCCTCCACTTT. J is TRBJ1-6 and V is TRBV7-8; D may be TRBD1 (6 bases). Germline V gives CDR1 SGHVS, CDR2 FQNEAQ. This CDR3 spans 15 amino acids. The V and J ends lost 2 bases and 7 bases respectively, with 12 bases between them.

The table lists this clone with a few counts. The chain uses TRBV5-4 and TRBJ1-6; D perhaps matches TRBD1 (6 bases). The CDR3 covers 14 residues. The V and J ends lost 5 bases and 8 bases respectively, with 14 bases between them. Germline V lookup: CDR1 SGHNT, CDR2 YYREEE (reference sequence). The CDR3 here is CASSLDRGDSPLHF. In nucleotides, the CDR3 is TGTGCCAGCAGTCTGGACAGAGGGGATTCACCCCTCCACTTT.

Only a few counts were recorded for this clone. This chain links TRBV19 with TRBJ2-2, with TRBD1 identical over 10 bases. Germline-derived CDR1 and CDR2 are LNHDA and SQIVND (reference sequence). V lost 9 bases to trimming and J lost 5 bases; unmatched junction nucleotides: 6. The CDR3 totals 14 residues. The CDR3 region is CASQTGGNTGELFF. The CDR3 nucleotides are TGTGCCAGCCAGACAGGGGGCAATACCGGGGAGCTGTTTTTT.

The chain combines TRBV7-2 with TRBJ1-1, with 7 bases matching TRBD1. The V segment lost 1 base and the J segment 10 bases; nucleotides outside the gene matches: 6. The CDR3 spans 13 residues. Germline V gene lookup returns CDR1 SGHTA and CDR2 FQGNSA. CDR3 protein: CASSLGQGRGAFF. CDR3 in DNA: TGTGCCAGCAGCTTAGGACAGGGTCGTGGAGCTTTCTTT.

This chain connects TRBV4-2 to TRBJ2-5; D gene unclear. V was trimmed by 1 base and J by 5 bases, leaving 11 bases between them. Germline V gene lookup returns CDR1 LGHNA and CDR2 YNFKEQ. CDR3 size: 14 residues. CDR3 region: CASSQVKAGETQYF. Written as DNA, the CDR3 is TGTGCCAGCAGCCAAGTTAAGGCTGGGGAGACCCAGTACTTC.

DNA of the CDR3: TGTGCCAGCAGTTTAAGGCAGGGAGGAAACACCATATATTTT. It encodes CASSLRQGGNTIYF. J is TRBJ1-3 and V is TRBV27; perhaps TRBD1 as D (5 bases). This CDR3 comprises 14 residues. V was shortened by 2 bases and J by 4 bases, with 9 bases between the two germline ends. From germline, CDR1 is MNHEY and CDR2 SMNVEV (reference sequence).

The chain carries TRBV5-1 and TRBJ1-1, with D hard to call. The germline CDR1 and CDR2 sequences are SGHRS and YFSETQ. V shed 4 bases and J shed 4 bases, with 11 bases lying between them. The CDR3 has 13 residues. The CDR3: CASSPVQSTEAFF. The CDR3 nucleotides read TGCGCCAGCAGCCCTGTCCAGAGCACTGAAGCTTTCTTT.

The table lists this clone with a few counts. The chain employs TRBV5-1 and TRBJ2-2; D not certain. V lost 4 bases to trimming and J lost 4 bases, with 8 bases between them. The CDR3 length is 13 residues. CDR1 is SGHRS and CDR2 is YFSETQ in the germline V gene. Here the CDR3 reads CASSPQRTGELFF. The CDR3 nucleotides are TGCGCCAGCAGCCCCCAGCGCACCGGGGAGCTGTTTTTT. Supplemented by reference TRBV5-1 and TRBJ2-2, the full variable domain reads KAGVTQTPRYLIKTRGQQVTLSCSPISGHRSVSWYQQTPGQGLQFLFEYFSETQRNKGNFPGRFSGRQFSNSRSEMNVSTLELGDSALYLCASSPQRTGELFFGEGSRLTVL.

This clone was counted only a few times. The CDR3 sequence is CASSQSGDGELFF. In DNA form, the CDR3 reads TGTGCCAGCAGCCAAAGCGGGGACGGGGAGCTGTTTTTT. The V gene is TRBV11-3, the J gene TRBJ2-2, with TRBD2 matching over 7 bases. The V segment lost 5 bases and the J segment 7 bases; nucleotides outside the gene matches: 4. The CDR3 has 13 residues. The V gene's germline CDR1 is SGHNT and CDR2 YENEEA.

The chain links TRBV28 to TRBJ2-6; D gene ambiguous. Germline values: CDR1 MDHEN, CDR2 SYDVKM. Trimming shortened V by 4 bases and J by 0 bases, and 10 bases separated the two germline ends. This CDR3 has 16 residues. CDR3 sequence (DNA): TGTGCCAGCAGTTCCCCCTCCACCTCTGGGGCCAACGTCCTGACTTTC. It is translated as CASSSPSTSGANVLTF.

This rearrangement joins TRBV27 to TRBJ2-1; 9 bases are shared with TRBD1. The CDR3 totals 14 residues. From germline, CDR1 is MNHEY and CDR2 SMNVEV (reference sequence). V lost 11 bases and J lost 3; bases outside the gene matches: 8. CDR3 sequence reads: CAVGWTGDYNEQFF. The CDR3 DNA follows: TGTGCCGTCGGGTGGACAGGGGACTACAATGAGCAGTTCTTC.

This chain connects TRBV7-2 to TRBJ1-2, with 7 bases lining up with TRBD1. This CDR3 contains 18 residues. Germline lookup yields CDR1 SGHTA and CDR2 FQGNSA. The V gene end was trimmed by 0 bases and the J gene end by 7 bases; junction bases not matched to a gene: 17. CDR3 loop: CASSLALILQGSSGGYTF. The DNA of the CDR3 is TGTGCCAGCAGCTTAGCGCTAATCCTACAGGGGAGCAGTGGTGGCTACACCTTC.

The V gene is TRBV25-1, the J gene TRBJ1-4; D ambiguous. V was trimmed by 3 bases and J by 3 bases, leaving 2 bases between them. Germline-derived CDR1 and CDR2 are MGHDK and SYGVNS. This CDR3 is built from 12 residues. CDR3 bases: TGTGCCAGCAGTGAGTCTAATGAAAAACTGTTTTTT. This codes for CASSESNEKLFF.

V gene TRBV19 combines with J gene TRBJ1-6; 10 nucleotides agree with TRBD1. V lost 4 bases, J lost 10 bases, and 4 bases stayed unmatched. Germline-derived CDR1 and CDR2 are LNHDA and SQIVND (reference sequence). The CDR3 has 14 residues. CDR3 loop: CASSTTGGGSPLHF. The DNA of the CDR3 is TGTGCCAGTAGTACGACAGGGGGCGGGTCACCCCTCCACTTT.

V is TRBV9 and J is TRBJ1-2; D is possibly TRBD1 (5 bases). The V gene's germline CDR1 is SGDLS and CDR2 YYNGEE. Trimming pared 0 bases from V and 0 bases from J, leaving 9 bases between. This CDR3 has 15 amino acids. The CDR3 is CASSVGQTANYGYTF. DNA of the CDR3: TGTGCCAGCAGCGTAGGACAGACAGCTAACTATGGCTACACCTTC.